Listed below are T cell receptor beta chains from one sample, sequenced in a study of blood T cell repertoires in COVID-19. Only in-frame clones appear in the TCRdb table, and some are missing; sequencing was by immunoSEQ multiplex PCR. This table holds 150,000 to 200,000 clones, about 85% found once. The sequenced material came from peripheral blood. These receptors originate from a man aged 35 to 55 with acute or convalescent COVID-19. CDR3s include the opening cysteine and the closing phenylalanine or tryptophan. D genes are given only for firm matches.

TRBV7-9,TRBD1,TRBJ1-5,TGTGCCAGCAGCTTGGGACAGGGCGGGCAGCCCCAGCATTTT,CASSLGQGGQPQHF
TRBV7-2,TRBD1,TRBJ1-1,TGTGCCAGCAGCTTAGCTCTTCAGGGGGCAACAGCTTTCTTT,CASSLALQGATAFF
TRBV5-1,.,TRBJ1-6,TGCGCCAGCAGCTTGGAGGGGTCGGGCTCACCCCTCCACTTT,CASSLEGSGSPLHF
TRBV19,TRBD1,TRBJ1-1,TGTGCCAGTAGTCAGGGACAGGGCTCTGAAGCTTTCTTT,CASSQGQGSEAFF
TRBV28,TRBD1,TRBJ1-6,TGTGCCAGCAGTTTCGACAGGGGCCCGTACCTTAATTCACCCCTCCACTTT,CASSFDRGPYLNSPLHF
TRBV3-1/TRBV3-2,TRBD2,TRBJ2-2,TGTGCCAGCAGCCAAGTGTTCGGTACCGGGGGGGCGGTCACCGGGGAGCTGTTTTTT,CASSQVFGTGGAVTGELFF
TRBV5-1,.,TRBJ1-3,TGCGCCAGCAGGCCCGGAGCTGGTGGAAACACCATATATTTT,CASRPGAGGNTIYF
TRBV12-3/TRBV12-4,.,TRBJ1-2,TGTGCCAGCAGTTTACCCCAGGGGTATGGCTACACCTTC,CASSLPQGYGYTF
TRBV9,.,TRBJ1-5,TGTGCCAGCAGAAACGGGAAGAGCAATCAGCCCCAGCATTTT,CASRNGKSNQPQHF
TRBV28,.,TRBJ1-2,TGTGCCAGCAGGATGACCGGAGTCGGCATCTACACCTTC,CASRMTGVGIYTF
TRBV9,TRBD2,TRBJ2-2,TGTGCCAGCAGCTCCAGCCCCCCGACTAGCGCCTTGGGCGGGGAGCTGTTTTTT,CASSSSPPTSALGGELFF
TRBV6-5,TRBD1,TRBJ1-6,TGTGCCAGCAGTCGCGGCGGGACAGGGTCCTCACCCCTCCACTTT,CASSRGGTGSSPLHF
TRBV3-1/TRBV3-2,TRBD1,TRBJ2-3,TGTGCCAGCAGCCCTAGGGACAGACGCACAGATACGCAGTATTTT,CASSPRDRRTDTQYF